These T cell receptor beta chains were read from a single sample in a study of T cell responses to AZD1222 COVID-19 vaccine. Generated by immunoSEQ multiplex PCR, the TCRdb table keeps only in-frame clones and is missing some. The sample shows 150,000 to 200,000 clones, just over 90% of them seen only once. The sample was peripheral blood, taken 28 days after the second AZD1222 dose. The source of these receptors is an adult who received the AZD1222 COVID-19 vaccine. The CDR3 runs from the conserved cysteine through the conserved F or W. D genes are given only for firm matches. Size is stated for part of the rows, as once, few or many counts, or as a class when the clone is expanded.

abundance | j_gene | d_gene | v_gene | CDR3nt | CDR3aa
once | TRBJ1-2 | . | TRBV6-5 | TGTGCCAGCAGGAAGGGCAGCGTTACTAACTATGGCTACACCTTC | CASRKGSVTNYGYTF
. | TRBJ1-6 | . | TRBV15 | TGTGCCACCAGCCCTACTCTGACAAGCGGGAATTCACCCCTCCACTTT | CATSPTLTSGNSPLHF
. | TRBJ2-7 | . | TRBV3-1/TRBV3-2 | TGTGCCAGCAGCCCGAAGGGTCGGGGGAACGAGCAGTACTTC | CASSPKGRGNEQYF
few | TRBJ2-4 | . | TRBV5-5 | TGTGCCAGCAGCTTGGATTGGGGGTATGACGCCAAAAACATTCAGTACTTC | CASSLDWGYDAKNIQYF
. | TRBJ1-2 | . | TRBV5-1 | TGCGCCAGCAGCGCCGGGGAGGCAGGTTTTTTGGGCTACACCTTC | CASSAGEAGFLGYTF
. | TRBJ1-6 | . | TRBV27 | TGTGCCAGCACGTACAGGGTTAATTCACCCCTCCACTTT | CASTYRVNSPLHF
. | TRBJ1-1 | . | TRBV10-3 | TGTGCCATCAGTGGGCTTCCCTGGACAGAGAACACTGAAGCTTTCTTT | CAISGLPWTENTEAFF
. | TRBJ2-7 | . | TRBV5-1 | TGCGCCAGCAGCTTGGCCTACGAGCAGTACTTC | CASSLAYEQYF
. | TRBJ2-1 | . | TRBV6-5 | TGTGCCAGCAGGGCGGGCACAAGCTCCTACAATGAGCAGTTCTTC | CASRAGTSSYNEQFF
. | TRBJ1-2 | . | TRBV5-6 | TGTGCCAGCAGCTTTTATCGGGTAAACTATGGCTACACCTTC | CASSFYRVNYGYTF
. | TRBJ2-5 | . | TRBV10-3 | TGTGCCATCAGCCCCGGGTCAACCCAAGAGACCCAGTACTTC | CAISPGSTQETQYF
. | TRBJ2-2 | TRBD2 | TRBV7-8 | TGTGCCAGCTTCCGGGGAGGGCAGAACACCGGGGAGCTGTTTTTT | CASFRGGQNTGELFF
. | TRBJ1-2 | . | TRBV7-9 | TGTGCCAGCAGCTTAGGGTCCCGAGGTGGTGGCTACGCCTTC | CASSLGSRGGGYAF
few | TRBJ1-1 | . | TRBV10-1 | TGCGCCAGCCCATCAGTTCGAAGCCCTGAAGCTTTCTTT | CASPSVRSPEAFF
. | TRBJ2-3 | TRBD2 | TRBV4-1 | TGCGCCAGCAGCCAAGGACGGGGGGGAACAGATACGCAGTATTTT | CASSQGRGGTDTQYF
. | TRBJ2-1 | . | TRBV25-1 | TGTGCCAGCAGTGTTCTCCCGGGACGCCCGAACAATGAGCAGTTCTTC | CASSVLPGRPNNEQFF
once | TRBJ2-3 | TRBD1 | TRBV7-9 | TGTGCCAGCAGCTCAGAACAGGGGCCCAGTACAGATACGCAGTATTTT | CASSSEQGPSTDTQYF
. | TRBJ1-6 | . | TRBV7-9 | TGTGCCAGCAGCTTGGGGGGTGGGAACATTTCACCCCTCCACTTT | CASSLGGGNISPLHF
. | TRBJ1-5 | . | TRBV3-1/TRBV3-2 | TGTGCCAGCAGCCAAGAGGGTCAGCCCCAGCATTTT | CASSQEGQPQHF
. | TRBJ1-5 | . | TRBV2 | TGTGCCAGCGCGAATCAGGGAGATCAGCCCCAGCATTTT | CASANQGDQPQHF
few | TRBJ1-1 | . | TRBV6-5 | TGTGCCAGCAGACCAATCTACATGAACACTGAAGCTTTCTTT | CASRPIYMNTEAFF
. | TRBJ2-3 | . | TRBV6-5 | TGTGCCAGCAAGTCGGTGGAGCCCACAGATACGCAGTATTTT | CASKSVEPTDTQYF
. | TRBJ2-7 | TRBD2 | TRBV18 | TGTGCCAGCTCACCACCGGGACTAGCGGGGGACTACGAGCAGTACTTC | CASSPPGLAGDYEQYF
. | TRBJ1-2 | . | TRBV11-2 | TGTGCCAGCAGCCATTACAGGGTACAAAGGTTCTATGGCTACACCTTC | CASSHYRVQRFYGYTF
. | TRBJ1-1 | TRBD1 | TRBV5-1 | TGCGCCAGCACGGCAGGGGGCATGGTGGACACTGAAGCTTTCTTT | CASTAGGMVDTEAFF
once | TRBJ2-3 | TRBD2 | TRBV29-1 | TGCAGCGTGTGTAGGACTAGCGGGGGTCGAGATACGCAGTATTTT | CSVCRTSGGRDTQYF
. | TRBJ1-2 | . | TRBV19 | TGTGCCAGTAGTATCAACGTTCAAGTCCTAGCTAACTATGGCTACACCTTC | CASSINVQVLANYGYTF
. | TRBJ1-6 | . | TRBV6-5 | TGTGCCAGCAGTTACGGGCCAAGTGGCTCACCCCTCCACTTT | CASSYGPSGSPLHF
. | TRBJ1-5 | . | TRBV30 | TGTGCCTGGAGGGCGCCGGACGGACAAGGTCGTAATAATCAGCCCCAGCATTTT | CAWRAPDGQGRNNQPQHF
. | TRBJ1-1 | TRBD1 | TRBV18 | TGTGCCAGCTCACCCCAGGCACAGGGGGCAGGAGGCACTGAAGCTTTCTTT | CASSPQAQGAGGTEAFF
. | TRBJ2-1 | . | TRBV5-4 | TGTGCCAGCAGCTTTGGAGAGCCGAGCTCCTACAATGAGCAGTTCTTC | CASSFGEPSSYNEQFF
. | TRBJ2-7 | TRBD1 | TRBV3-1/TRBV3-2 | TGTGCCAGCAGCCTGAGATCGACAGGGAACTACGAGCAGTACTTC | CASSLRSTGNYEQYF
. | TRBJ1-3 | TRBD1 | TRBV4-1 | TGCGCCAGCAGCCGAATGGGACAGGGCGGTGGAAACACCATATATTTT | CASSRMGQGGGNTIYF
. | TRBJ2-7 | . | TRBV5-1 | TGCGCCAGCAGCTTGACCCCGGGACACCTCTACGAGCAGTACTTC | CASSLTPGHLYEQYF
. | TRBJ2-1 | . | TRBV3-1/TRBV3-2 | TGTGCCAGCAGCCAAGGAAGCAATGAGCAGTTCTTC | CASSQGSNEQFF
. | TRBJ2-7 | TRBD1 | TRBV6-5 | TGTGCCAGCAGCGACAGGGCGGTCTCCTACGAGCAGTACTTC | CASSDRAVSYEQYF
. | TRBJ2-2 | . | TRBV24-1 | TGTGCCACCAGTGACGGGGACGGTCGAGAGGGGGAGCTGTTTTTT | CATSDGDGREGELFF
. | TRBJ1-5 | . | TRBV19 | TGTGCCAGTAGTATTGATCGGGTCAATGGGCCCCAGCATTTT | CASSIDRVNGPQHF
. | TRBJ2-2 | . | TRBV5-1 | TGCGCCAGCAGCTTTAACCCCGGACTACCGAACACCGGGGAGCTGTTTTTT | CASSFNPGLPNTGELFF
. | TRBJ1-4 | . | TRBV10-3 | TGTGCCATCAGTGACTCGGTTGAAAAACTGTTTTTT | CAISDSVEKLFF
. | TRBJ1-5 | . | TRBV6-5 | TGTGCCAGCAGGCAAAATAGCAATCAGCCCCAGCATTTT | CASRQNSNQPQHF
. | TRBJ1-1 | . | TRBV19 | TGTGCCAGTAGTGCCCAGGTGAACACTGAAGCTTTCTTT | CASSAQVNTEAFF
. | TRBJ1-1 | TRBD1 | TRBV9 | TGTGCCAGCAGCCGCGGACAGGGGAAAGCTTTCTTT | CASSRGQGKAFF
once | TRBJ1-5 | . | TRBV19 | TGTGCCAGTAGTGGGACCAGGTCGGGCAATCAGCCCCAGCATTTT | CASSGTRSGNQPQHF
. | TRBJ1-6 | TRBD1 | TRBV10-3 | TGTGCCACCACAGGGGATAGCTCCTATAATTCACCCCTCCACTTT | CATTGDSSYNSPLHF
. | TRBJ1-6 | . | TRBV27 | TGTGCCAGCAGTCCCTATTCGCTGGACACCATTTCACCCCTCCACTTT | CASSPYSLDTISPLHF
. | TRBJ2-1 | TRBD2 | TRBV4-2 | TGTGCCAGCAGCCATCCGAGACTAGCGGGGATTGAGCAGTTCTTC | CASSHPRLAGIEQFF
. | TRBJ1-1 | . | TRBV19 | TGTGCCAGTAGTTCTCCAGGGACAGCTTTCTTT | CASSSPGTAFF
. | TRBJ2-3 | TRBD2 | TRBV24-1 | TGTGCCACCAGTGCTAGCGGGGGCACAGATACGCAGTATTTT | CATSASGGTDTQYF
. | TRBJ2-7 | . | TRBV19 | TGTGCCAGTAGTATAGGGGGGGAGCAGTACTTC | CASSIGGEQYF
. | TRBJ2-3 | . | TRBV4-2 | TGTGCCAGCAGCCAGCTCGGGGGGCGGAGCACAGATACGCAGTATTTT | CASSQLGGRSTDTQYF
. | TRBJ2-6 | . | TRBV6-6 | TGTGCCAGCAGTTGGGAATACCCTGGGGCCAACGTCCTGACTTTC | CASSWEYPGANVLTF
. | TRBJ1-1 | TRBD1 | TRBV7-7 | TGTGCTAGAGAGGACAGGGGCGATATGAACACTGAAGCTTTCTTT | CAREDRGDMNTEAFF